Ten or more counts support the clone carrying this TCR beta chain. Germline V gives CDR1 SGHTA, CDR2 FQGNSA. The CDR3 consists of 15 residues. V lost 5 bases, J lost 1 base, and 14 bases lay in between. The data stem from a study of T-cell reconstitution after alpha-beta-depleted transplantation in children. Preparation of the TCRbeta library used unique molecular identifiers. Via MiXCR, TCRdb re-called the PCR reads, giving one row per CDR3 protein. The data contain 90,000 to 95,000 distinct CDR3 sequences, 12% of them singletons. The input for sequencing was PBMCs from the stem cell graft donor, taken from the stem cell graft. The V call is TRBV7-2, the J call TRBJ2-5, with no clear D. This TCR was sampled from a human donor who donated a stem cell graft to a child with inherited bone marrow failure. The chain's CDR3 is CASSPTFRSQETQYF. The DNA for the CDR3 is TGTGCCAGCAGCCCCACCTTTCGGAGCCAAGAGACCCAGTACTTC.